This T cell receptor (beta chain) was profiled in a study of T-cell memory formation after mild COVID-19. Trimming removed 4 bases from V and 10 bases from J; junction bases left unmatched: 3. This CDR3 is built from 13 residues. Germline V CDR1 and CDR2: SQVTM, ANQGSEA. One entry per CDR3 protein results from TCRdb running MiXCR on the 5' RACE reads. The repertoire includes 350,000 or so distinct CDR3 sequences, 20% to 25% of them detected once, and roughly an eighth sits in the top ten. The chain couples TRBV29-1 to TRBJ2-1; 14 nucleotides align to TRBD2. This clonotype originated in an adult woman who had mild COVID-19 (a few samples of this study predate the infection). Cell type and time point are not known. The sequencing input was PBMCs or a T cell subset sorted from them (not recorded which). CDR3 in DNA: TGCAGCGTTGGGGGGACTAGCGGGAGAGAGCAGTTCTTC. This gives the protein CSVGGTSGREQFF.